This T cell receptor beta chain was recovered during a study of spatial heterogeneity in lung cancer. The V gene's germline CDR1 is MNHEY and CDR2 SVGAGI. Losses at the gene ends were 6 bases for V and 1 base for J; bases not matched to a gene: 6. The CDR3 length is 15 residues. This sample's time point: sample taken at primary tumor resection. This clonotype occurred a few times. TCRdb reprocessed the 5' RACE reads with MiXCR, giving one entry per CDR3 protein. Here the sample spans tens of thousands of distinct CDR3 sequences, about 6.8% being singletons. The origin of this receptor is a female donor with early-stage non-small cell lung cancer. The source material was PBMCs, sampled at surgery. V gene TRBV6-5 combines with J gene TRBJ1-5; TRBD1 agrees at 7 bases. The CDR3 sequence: CASSQGGKSNQPQHF. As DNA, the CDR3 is TGTGCCAGCAGCCAGGGGGGTAAAAGCAATCAGCCCCAGCATTTT.